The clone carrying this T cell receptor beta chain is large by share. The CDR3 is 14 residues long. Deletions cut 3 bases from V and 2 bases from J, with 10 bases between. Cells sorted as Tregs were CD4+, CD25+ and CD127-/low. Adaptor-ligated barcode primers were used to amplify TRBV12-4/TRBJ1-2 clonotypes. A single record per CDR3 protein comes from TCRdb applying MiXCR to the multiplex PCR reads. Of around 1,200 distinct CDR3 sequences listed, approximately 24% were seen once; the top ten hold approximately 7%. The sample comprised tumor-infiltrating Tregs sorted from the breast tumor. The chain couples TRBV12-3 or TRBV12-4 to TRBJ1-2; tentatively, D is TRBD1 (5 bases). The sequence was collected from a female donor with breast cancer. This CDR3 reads CASSFGDGNYGYTF. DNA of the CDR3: TGTGCCAGCAGTTTCGGGGACGGAAACTATGGCTACACCTTC.